The next 21 T cell receptor beta chains were all read from a single sample in a study of OX40 agonist ivuxolimab in advanced cancers. Repertoires were generated with immunoSEQ multiplex PCR, while TCRdb's copy carries only in-frame clones and drops some. The sample has some 43,000 clones, around 87% seen once; the top ten hold under 13%. The sample was CD4+ or CD8+ T cells sorted from blood, taken in a trial of the OX40 agonist ivuxolimab. Receptors originate from an adult with an advanced solid tumor such as melanoma, head and neck, liver or kidney cancer.

In its sample, this clone was seen a few times. The genes are TRBV5-5 and TRBJ2-6; perhaps TRBD1 as D (6 bases). The germline V gene has CDR1 SGHKS and CDR2 YYEKEE (reference sequence). CDR3 length: 15 amino acids. Trimming took off 4 bases at V and 4 bases at J, with 12 bases between the two ends. The CDR3 region is CASSTTGYGANVLTF. CDR3 nucleotides: TGTGCCAGCAGCACCACAGGGTACGGGGCCAACGTCCTGACTTTC. Filled out from reference TRBV5-5 and TRBJ2-6, the complete variable domain reads DAGVTQSPTHLIKTRGQQVTLRCSPISGHKSVSWYQQVLGQGPQFIFQYYEKEERGRGNFPDRFSARQFPNYSSELNVNALLLGDSALYLCASSTTGYGANVLTFGAGSRLTVL.

This chain joins TRBV19 and TRBJ2-7; the D gene is possibly TRBD1 (5 bases). CDR3 length: 13 residues. Trimming left V 5 bases short and J 6 bases short, with 14 bases between. The germline CDR1 and CDR2 sequences are LNHDA and SQIVND (reference sequence). The CDR3 region is CASSVSGIPEQYF. The CDR3 DNA reads as TGTGCCAGTAGTGTGTCAGGGATACCCGAGCAGTACTTC.

This chain joins TRBV6-5 and TRBJ2-5, with 7 positions matching TRBD2. CDR1 is MNHEY and CDR2 is SVGAGI in the germline V gene. CDR3 length: 12 amino acids. The V and J ends lost 8 bases and 3 bases, in that order; junction bases with no gene match: 3. The chain's CDR3 is CASRRGEETQYF. Here the CDR3 DNA reads TGTGCCAGCCGTCGGGGGGAAGAGACCCAGTACTTC.

The gene calls are TRBV29-1 and TRBJ2-3; 12 bases agree with TRBD2. The V gene's germline CDR1 is SQVTM and CDR2 ANQGSEA. CDR3 length equals 20 residues. J gave up 1 base and V 1 base, and 15 bases lay outside the gene matches. In DNA form, the CDR3 reads TGCAGCGTTGAAGGCCACCAGCTAGCGGGAGGGACCTGGGGCACAGATACGCAGTATTTT. Protein product: CSVEGHQLAGGTWGTDTQYF.

This clone was seen only once. The rearrangement joins TRBV5-1 to TRBJ1-1; possible D gene TRBD1, 6 bases. The CDR3 spans 16 residues. V was shortened by 0 bases and J by 5 bases, with 17 bases between the two germline ends. Germline CDR1 is SGHRS and CDR2 is YFSETQ. In DNA form, the CDR3 reads TGCGCCAGCAGCTTGGCCGCTCGGACAGTTTCGACTGAAGCTTTCTTT. This gives the protein CASSLAARTVSTEAFF.

The chain has TRBV28 and TRBJ1-3; D not certain. V was shortened by 4 bases and J by 3 bases, with 1 base between the two germline ends. CDR1 is MDHEN, CDR2 SYDVKM, per germline. The CDR3 covers 11 residues. Here the CDR3 DNA reads TGTGCCAGCAGTTATGGAAACACCATATATTTT. It translates to CASSYGNTIYF. Full variable domain (missing parts from reference TRBV28 and TRBJ1-3): DVKVTQSSRYLVKRTGEKVFLECVQDMDHENMFWYRQDPGLGLRLIYFSYDVKMKEKGDIPEGYSVSREKKERFSLILESASTNQTSMYLCASSYGNTIYFGEGSWLTVV.

The gene calls are TRBV6-5 and TRBJ2-7; tentative D call: TRBD2 (5 bases). Per germline, CDR1 MNHEY and CDR2 SVGAGI. Deletions cut 7 bases from V and 4 bases from J, with 20 bases between. The CDR3 totals 15 residues. The CDR3 nucleotides read TGTGCCAGCACCCCATCCGCGGGCGCTTCGTACGAGCAGTACTTC. It specifies CASTPSAGASYEQYF.

The chain links TRBV4-1 to TRBJ2-5, with D possibly matching TRBD1 (5 bases). V was cut by 5 bases and J by 1 base, with 17 bases left in between. CDR1 MGHRA and CDR2 YSYEKL come from the germline V gene. There are 16 residues in the CDR3. For the CDR3, the DNA is TGCGCCAGCAGCTCCCTGACGGCAGGGCGCCAAGAGACCCAGTACTTC. It specifies CASSSLTAGRQETQYF.

This chain joins TRBV27 and TRBJ2-7; possibly TRBD2 for D (7 bases). CDR1 is MNHEY and CDR2 is SMNVEV in the germline V gene (reference sequence). V dropped 1 base and J dropped 2 bases, with 9 bases sitting between them. The length of the CDR3 is 14 residues. CDR3 bases: TGTGCCAGCAGTTTATTCGGGGGGCCCTACGAGCAGTACTTC. It is translated as CASSLFGGPYEQYF.

This clone was seen a single time. V and J are TRBV30 and TRBJ1-5, with D possibly matching TRBD1 (5 bases). The germline V and J ends were trimmed by 3 bases and 3 bases, with 12 bases remaining between them. The CDR3 sequence is 14 residues long. From germline, CDR1 is GTSNPN and CDR2 SVGIG (reference sequence). The CDR3 sequence is CAWSPRGDNQPQHF. The CDR3 DNA sequence: TGTGCCTGGAGCCCTAGGGGAGACAATCAGCCCCAGCATTTT.

The chain is built from TRBV6-6 and TRBJ2-1; the D gene is possibly TRBD1 (5 bases). The V end lost 8 bases, the J end lost 8 bases, and 10 bases lay between the germline ends. Germline lookup yields CDR1 MNHNY and CDR2 SVGAGI (reference sequence). CDR3 length: 11 residues. The CDR3: CASGWGDEQFF. DNA of the CDR3: TGTGCCAGCGGGTGGGGCGATGAGCAGTTCTTC.

For this clone: At one of its ends the junction is not consistent with the germline gene, which may arise from a read error. J is TRBJ1-6 and V is TRBV5-8; D unresolved. The CDR3 covers 16 residues. CDR1 is SGHTS, CDR2 YDEGEE, per germline. The CDR3: CASSPDWSSYNSPLHF. The CDR3 DNA follows: TGCGCCAGCAGCCCGGACTGGAGCTCCTATAATTCACCCCTCCACTTT.

V is TRBV2 and J is TRBJ2-5, with D uncertain. The germline V gene encodes CDR1 SNHLY and CDR2 FYNNEI. Trimming took off 6 bases at V and 1 base at J, with 9 bases between the two ends. CDR3 length equals 13 residues. The CDR3 reads CASSPGPQETQYF. Written as DNA, the CDR3 is TGTGCCAGCAGCCCCGGGCCCCAAGAGACCCAGTACTTC.

This clone was observed once. The chain has TRBV4-2 and TRBJ2-7; 7 positions match TRBD1. The J segment lost 4 bases and the V segment lost 0 bases, leaving 3 bases of the junction unmatched. This CDR3 has 14 residues. Germline lookup yields CDR1 LGHNA and CDR2 YNFKEQ. CDR3 DNA sequence: TGTGCCAGCAGCCAAGAATCACAGGGGTACGAGCAGTACTTC. Protein sequence: CASSQESQGYEQYF.

The chain is built from TRBV9 and TRBJ2-7, with D tentatively TRBD1 (5 bases). Trimming removed 0 bases from V and 2 bases from J, with 12 bases in between. Germline V gene sequence: CDR1 SGDLS, CDR2 YYNGEE. There are 15 residues in the CDR3. CDR3 nucleotides: TGTGCCAGCAGCGTAGAAGGACAACTCCCCTACGAGCAGTACTTC. Protein sequence: CASSVEGQLPYEQYF. Together with reference TRBV9 and TRBJ2-7, the CDR3 gives the full variable domain: DSGVTQTPKHLITATGQRVTLRCSPRSGDLSVYWYQQSLDQGLQFLIQYYNGEERAKGNILERFSAQQFPDLHSELNLSSLELGDSALYFCASSVEGQLPYEQYFGPGTRLTVT.

The V and J genes are TRBV19 and TRBJ1-2, with D hard to call. This CDR3 contains 10 residues. V was clipped by 6 bases and J by 4 bases, with 3 bases between them. From germline, CDR1 is LNHDA and CDR2 SQIVND (reference sequence). Here the CDR3 reads CASRAYGYTF. CDR3 in DNA: TGTGCCAGTAGGGCCTATGGCTACACCTTC.

The V call is TRBV14, the J call TRBJ1-2; D possibly corresponds to TRBD1 (5 bases). The CDR3 has 13 amino acids. Germline V gene sequence: CDR1 SGHDN, CDR2 FVKESK. Deletions cut 3 bases from V and 4 bases from J, with 9 bases between. CDR3 amino acids: CASSQGTFYGYTF. In nucleotides, the CDR3 is TGTGCCAGCAGCCAGGGGACCTTCTATGGCTACACCTTC.

V usage is TRBV4-3 and J usage is TRBJ2-7; D possibly corresponds to TRBD2 (5 bases). Per germline, CDR1 LGHNA and CDR2 YSLEER. Trimming took off 0 bases at V and 2 bases at J, with 8 bases between the two ends. The CDR3 length is 14 residues. The chain's CDR3 is CASSQDTAAYEQYF. CDR3 sequence (DNA): TGCGCCAGCAGCCAAGATACAGCGGCCTACGAGCAGTACTTC.

The CDR3: CASSMGQGSQPQHF. The CDR3 DNA reads as TGTGCCAGTAGTATGGGGCAGGGGAGTCAGCCCCAGCATTTT. This chain links TRBV19 with TRBJ1-5; D may be TRBD1 (6 bases). The V and J ends lost 3 bases and 6 bases respectively, with 12 bases between them. The CDR3 runs 14 residues. Per the germline V gene, CDR1 is LNHDA and CDR2 is SQIVND (reference sequence).

The J gene is TRBJ2-1, the V gene TRBV20-1; 8 positions agree with TRBD2. The CDR3 totals 11 residues. J gave up 10 bases and V 3 bases, and 2 bases lay outside the gene matches. CDR1 is DFQATT, CDR2 SNEGSKA, per germline (reference sequence). The CDR3 DNA reads as TGCAGTGCTAGCTCGGGGGGGGAGCAGTTCTTC. As protein: CSASSGGEQFF.

The chain recombines TRBV9 with TRBJ2-1, with unresolved D. The V end lost 3 bases, the J end lost 12 bases, and 22 bases lay between the germline ends. The CDR3 has 15 residues. Germline V gene data show CDR1 as SGDLS and CDR2 as YYNGEE. CDR3 region: CASSALESGVISQFF. The CDR3 DNA sequence: TGTGCCAGCAGCGCACTGGAGTCTGGGGTAATTTCGCAGTTCTTC.